This T cell receptor (beta chain) was captured in a study of shared clonotypes between healthy human individuals (dated by TCRdb to the early 2020s). Describing the broader study: The cohort included a few men and a couple of women between 18 and 49 years of age. Per donor, three plates each were used for CD4 naive and CD4 memory, two for CD8 naive, and one for CD8 memory. To estimate repertoire size and how much clonotypes are shared between individuals, the study performed deep sequencing of blood TCR repertoires from 4 to 6 healthy adults. Libraries were prepared and TCR repertoires were sequenced by different laboratories using diverse techniques, in order to increase sequencing depth and limit assay-specific biases. Each donor's leukapheresis produced roughly between about 0.8 and 10 billion PBMCs. Results and caveats for the whole study, not just this receptor: The small number of donors limited the genetic and exposure-history diversity represented. Incomplete sequencing was indicated by rarefaction of sorted-subset datasets, despite the large sequencing depth. Pairwise subsampling led to the expectation that sequencing depth would affect the degree of clonotype sharing among donors. Sampling was limited to blood, and TCR repertoires in tissue likely differ from TCR repertoires in blood. Naive subsets generally had larger estimated clonotype richness than memory subsets. Higher generation probabilities were observed for clonotypes shared by all four sorted-subset donors than for non-shared clonotypes. Across several donors, 5% to 6% of naive CD4, around 3.5% of naive CD8, approximately 2.5% of memory CD4, and 0.4% of memory CD8 clonotypes were shared.

For this clone: The antigen this receptor binds is unknown. Qualities for individual bases were not recorded, and no much larger clone is one base off.

Donors were healthy HIV-negative adults with no recently reported acute infections or vaccinations. Every donor was a Caucasian adult living in Nashville, Tennessee, USA. CD4+ T cells were enriched through magnetic negative selection, after which naive cells were positively selected on CD45RA and the remaining negative fraction served as the memory subset. After blood collection by leukapheresis, PBMCs were isolated using Ficoll-Histopaque density gradient centrifugation and then cryopreserved in the vapor phase of liquid nitrogen. Analytical flow cytometry was used to check the purity and quantity of each magnetically sorted T cell population. From each sorted fraction, genomic DNA was isolated and quantified by UV absorbance on a Nanodrop 2000c. TCR CDR3 regions were amplified from genomic DNA by multiplex PCR using the deep immunoSEQ assay. Extracted genomic DNA from each cell subset was spread evenly across all wells of several immunoSEQ 96-well plates, with each plate serving as a replicate. For sorted subsets, each replicate PCR was loaded with roughly 0.2 ug genomic DNA, equivalent to approximately 33,000 T cell genomes. Purified libraries were quantified with a Qubit 3.0 fluorometer, sized on a Bioanalyzer 2100, and re-quantified with the KAPA Library Quantification kit. Each immunoSEQ 96-well plate was sequenced on its own single-read 150-cycle Illumina NextSeq 550 flow cell. In the paper's pipeline: Because the immunoSEQ output held only junctional sequences and lacked quality scores, the filtering could not match the filtering applied to full-length reads. Sequences were annotated with PyIR, a Python wrapper for IgBLAST v1.9, and V/J genes and CDR3 were assigned using IMGT germline references. Any read was removed if the V/J assignment was weak (E-value above 1e-6), the CDR3 was missing, or the read contained stop codons, out-of-frame junctions, or ambiguous translated residues. V3J clonotypes were defined as sequences sharing the same inferred V gene, J gene, and CDR3 amino acid sequence. To compute the percentage overlap between repertoires, the number of shared unique clonotypes was divided by the size of the smaller repertoire. Three approaches were used to assess repertoire richness: RTK rarefaction, the Chao1 estimator, and Recon v2.1 estimates of unobserved clonotypes. OLGA was used to compute generation probabilities for all TCRbeta clonotypes that the gDNA method yielded from a few donors. Imported from immuneACCESS, the table was reduced by TCRdb to in-frame sequences with V and J called. These copies leave out some clones; in studies compared against another copy, an unresolved V gene accounts for under half, and the cause of the remainder is not known. Clone size and the V and J calls come from that table; the DNA yielded D and trimming. The table for this sample lists a few million clones; about 90% of them were counted only once. The ten largest account for approximately 0.41% of the sample.

The CDR3 spans 14 residues, from the cysteine through the phenylalanine. Only CDR3 DNA remains: 42 bases, in frame from the first base. CDR1 is given as SGHTA and CDR2 as FQGNSA, both from the germline V gene. The trim is 4 bases for V and 3 bases for J, with a gap of 9 bases between the germline ends. Sequencing input: naive CD4+ T cells from PBMCs. This specimen's cell subset or site label, interpreted: CD45RA+ positively selected. The receptor comes from a man younger than 35 in good health. Some clones in this sample may be carry-over from other donors' samples. Recombination joined TRBV7-2 with TRBJ2-2; no confident D gene assignment can be made. This receptor has the CDR3 CASSSPPHTGELFF. The nucleotide sequence reads TGTGCCAGCAGCTCCCCCCCCCACACCGGGGAGCTGTTTTTT.